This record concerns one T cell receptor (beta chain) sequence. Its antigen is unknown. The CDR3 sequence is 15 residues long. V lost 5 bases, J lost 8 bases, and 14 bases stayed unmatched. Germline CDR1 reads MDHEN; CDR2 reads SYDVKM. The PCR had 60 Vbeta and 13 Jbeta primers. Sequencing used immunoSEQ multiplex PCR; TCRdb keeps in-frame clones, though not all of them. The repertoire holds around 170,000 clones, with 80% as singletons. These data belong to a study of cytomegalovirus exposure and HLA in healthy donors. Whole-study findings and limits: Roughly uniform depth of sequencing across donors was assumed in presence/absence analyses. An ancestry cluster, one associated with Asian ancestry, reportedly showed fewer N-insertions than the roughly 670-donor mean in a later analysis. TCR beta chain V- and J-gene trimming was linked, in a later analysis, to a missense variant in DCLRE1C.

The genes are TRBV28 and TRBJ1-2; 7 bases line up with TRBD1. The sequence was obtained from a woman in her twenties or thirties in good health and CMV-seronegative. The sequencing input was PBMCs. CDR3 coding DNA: TGTGCCAGCAGTCAGGACAACAGGGGATTGGGGGGCTACACCTTC. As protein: CASSQDNRGLGGYTF.